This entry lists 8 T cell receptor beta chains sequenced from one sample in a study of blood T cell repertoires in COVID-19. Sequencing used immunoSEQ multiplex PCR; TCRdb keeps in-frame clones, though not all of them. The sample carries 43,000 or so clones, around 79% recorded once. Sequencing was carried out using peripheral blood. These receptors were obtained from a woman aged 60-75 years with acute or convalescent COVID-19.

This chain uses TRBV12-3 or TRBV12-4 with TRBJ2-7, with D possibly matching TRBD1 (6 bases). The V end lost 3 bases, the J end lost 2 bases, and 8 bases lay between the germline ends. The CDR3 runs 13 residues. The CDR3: CASSFTGPYEQYF. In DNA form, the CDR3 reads TGTGCCAGCAGTTTCACAGGGCCCTACGAGCAGTACTTC.

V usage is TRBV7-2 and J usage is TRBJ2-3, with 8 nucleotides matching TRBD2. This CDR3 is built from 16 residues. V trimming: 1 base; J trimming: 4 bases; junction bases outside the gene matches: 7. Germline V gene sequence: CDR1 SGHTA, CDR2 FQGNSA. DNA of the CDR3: TGTGCCAGCAGCTTAGTAGGAGCGGGAGCCCCAGATACGCAGTATTTT. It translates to CASSLVGAGAPDTQYF.

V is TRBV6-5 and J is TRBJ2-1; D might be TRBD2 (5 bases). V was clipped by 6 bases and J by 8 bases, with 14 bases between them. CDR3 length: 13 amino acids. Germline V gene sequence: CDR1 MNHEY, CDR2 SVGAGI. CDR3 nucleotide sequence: TGTGCCAGCAGCCACTTCACTAGTCATGAGCAGTTCTTC. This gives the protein CASSHFTSHEQFF.

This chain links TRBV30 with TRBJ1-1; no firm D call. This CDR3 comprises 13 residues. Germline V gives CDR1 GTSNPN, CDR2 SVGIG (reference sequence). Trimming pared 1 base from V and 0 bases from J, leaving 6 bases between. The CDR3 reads CAWSGFMNTEAFF. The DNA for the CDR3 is TGTGCCTGGAGTGGTTTTATGAACACTGAAGCTTTCTTT.

This CDR3 reads CASKDSNSGANVLTF. The CDR3 nucleotides read TGCGCCAGCAAGGACAGTAACTCTGGGGCCAACGTCCTGACTTTC. This rearrangement joins TRBV5-1 to TRBJ2-6; D perhaps matches TRBD1 (6 bases). CDR1 and CDR2 from the germline V gene are SGHRS and YFSETQ. The CDR3 runs 15 residues. V was cut by 6 bases and J by 0 bases, with 10 bases left in between.

CDR3 region: CASSYPGQGPTDTQYF. The CDR3 coding sequence is TGTGCCAGCAGTTACCCGGGACAGGGTCCCACAGATACGCAGTATTTT. The V gene is TRBV6-6, the J gene TRBJ2-3; 9 positions agree with TRBD1. CDR1 is MNHNY, CDR2 SVGAGI, per germline (reference sequence). V trimming: 2 bases; J trimming: 2 bases; junction bases outside the gene matches: 5. The CDR3 sequence is 16 residues long.

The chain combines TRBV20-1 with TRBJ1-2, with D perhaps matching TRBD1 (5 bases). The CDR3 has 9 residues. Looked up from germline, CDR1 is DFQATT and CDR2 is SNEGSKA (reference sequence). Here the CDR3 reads CRTDYGYTF. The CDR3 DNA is TGCAGGACAGACTATGGCTACACCTTC.

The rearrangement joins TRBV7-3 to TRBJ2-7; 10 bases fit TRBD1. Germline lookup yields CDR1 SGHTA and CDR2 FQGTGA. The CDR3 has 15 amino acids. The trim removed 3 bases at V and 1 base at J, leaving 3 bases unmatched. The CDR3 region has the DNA TGTGCCAGCAGCTTGGGGACAGGGGTGTCCTACGAGCAGTACTTC. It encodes CASSLGTGVSYEQYF.